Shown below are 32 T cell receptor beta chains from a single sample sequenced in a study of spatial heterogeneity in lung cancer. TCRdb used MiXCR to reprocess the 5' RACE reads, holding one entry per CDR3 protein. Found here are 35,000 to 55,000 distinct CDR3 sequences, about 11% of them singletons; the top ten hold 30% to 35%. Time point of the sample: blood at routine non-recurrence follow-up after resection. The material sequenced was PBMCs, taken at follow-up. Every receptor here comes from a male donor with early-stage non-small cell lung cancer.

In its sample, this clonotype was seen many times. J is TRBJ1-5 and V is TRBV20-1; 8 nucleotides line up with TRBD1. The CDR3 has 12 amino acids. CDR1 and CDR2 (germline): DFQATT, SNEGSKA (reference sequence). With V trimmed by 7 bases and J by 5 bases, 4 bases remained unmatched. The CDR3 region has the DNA TGCAGTGTCACAGGGGGGGATCAGCCCCAGCATTTT. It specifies CSVTGGDQPQHF.

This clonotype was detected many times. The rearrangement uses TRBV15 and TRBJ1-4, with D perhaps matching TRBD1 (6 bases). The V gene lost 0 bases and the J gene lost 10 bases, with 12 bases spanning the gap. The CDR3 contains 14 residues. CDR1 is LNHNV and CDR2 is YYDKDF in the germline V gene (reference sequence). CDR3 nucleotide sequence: TGTGCCACCAGCAGAGATACAGGGACGGTAAAACTGTTTTTT. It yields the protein CATSRDTGTVKLFF.

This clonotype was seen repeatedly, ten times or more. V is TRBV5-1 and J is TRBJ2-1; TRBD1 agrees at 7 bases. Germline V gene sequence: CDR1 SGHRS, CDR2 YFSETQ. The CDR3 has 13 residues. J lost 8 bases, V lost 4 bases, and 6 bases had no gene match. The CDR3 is CASSILQGHEQFF. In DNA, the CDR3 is TGCGCCAGCAGCATCCTACAGGGGCATGAGCAGTTCTTC.

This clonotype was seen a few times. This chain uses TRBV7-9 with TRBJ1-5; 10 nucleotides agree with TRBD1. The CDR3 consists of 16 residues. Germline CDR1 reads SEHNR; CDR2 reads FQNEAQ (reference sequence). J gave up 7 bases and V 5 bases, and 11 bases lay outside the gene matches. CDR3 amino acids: CASSPLDRGPEQPQHF. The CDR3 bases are TGTGCCAGCAGCCCCCTTGACAGGGGGCCAGAACAGCCCCAGCATTTT.

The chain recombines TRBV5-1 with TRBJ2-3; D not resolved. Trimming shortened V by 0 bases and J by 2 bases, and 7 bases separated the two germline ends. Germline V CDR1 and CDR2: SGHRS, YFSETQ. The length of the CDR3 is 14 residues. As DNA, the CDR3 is TGCGCCAGCAGCTTGGAACAGAACACAGATACGCAGTATTTT. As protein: CASSLEQNTDTQYF.

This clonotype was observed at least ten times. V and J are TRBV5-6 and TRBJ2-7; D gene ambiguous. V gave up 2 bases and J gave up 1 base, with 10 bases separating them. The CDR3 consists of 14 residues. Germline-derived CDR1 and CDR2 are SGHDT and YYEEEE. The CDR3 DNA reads TGTGCCAGCAGCTTAATACGAAATTCCTACGAGCAGTACTTC. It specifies CASSLIRNSYEQYF.

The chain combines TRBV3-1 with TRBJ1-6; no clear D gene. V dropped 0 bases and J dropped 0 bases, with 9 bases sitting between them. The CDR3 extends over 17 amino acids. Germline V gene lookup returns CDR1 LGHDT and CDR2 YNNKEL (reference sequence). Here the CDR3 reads CASSQDGRSSYNSPLHF. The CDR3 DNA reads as TGTGCCAGCAGCCAAGATGGGAGGAGCTCCTATAATTCACCCCTCCACTTT.

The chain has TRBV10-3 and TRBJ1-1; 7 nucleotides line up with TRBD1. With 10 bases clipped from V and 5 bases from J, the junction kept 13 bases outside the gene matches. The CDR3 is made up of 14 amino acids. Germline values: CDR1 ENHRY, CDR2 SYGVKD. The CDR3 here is CATHTGESLTEAFF. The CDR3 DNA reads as TGTGCCACCCACACAGGGGAGTCTTTGACTGAAGCTTTCTTT.

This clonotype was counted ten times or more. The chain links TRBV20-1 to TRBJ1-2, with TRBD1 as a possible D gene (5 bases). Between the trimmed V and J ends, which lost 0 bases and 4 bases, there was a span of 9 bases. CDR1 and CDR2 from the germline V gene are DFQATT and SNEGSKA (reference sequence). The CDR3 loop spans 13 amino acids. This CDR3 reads CSAREQGGYGYTF. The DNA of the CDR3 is TGCAGTGCTAGAGAGCAGGGAGGCTATGGCTACACCTTC.

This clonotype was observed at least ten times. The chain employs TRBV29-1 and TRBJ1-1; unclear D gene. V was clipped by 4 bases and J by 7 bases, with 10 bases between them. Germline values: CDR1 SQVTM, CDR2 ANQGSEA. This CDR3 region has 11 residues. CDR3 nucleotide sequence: TGCAGCGTTGTGGGGAAAAATGAAGCTTTCTTT. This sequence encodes CSVVGKNEAFF.

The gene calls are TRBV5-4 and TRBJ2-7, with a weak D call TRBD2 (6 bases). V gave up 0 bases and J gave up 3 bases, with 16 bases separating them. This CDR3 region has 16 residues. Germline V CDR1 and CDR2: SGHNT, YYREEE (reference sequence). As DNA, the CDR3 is TGTGCCAGCAGCTTGGCGCCGGGGGTTCTTGGCTACGAGCAGTACTTC. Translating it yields CASSLAPGVLGYEQYF. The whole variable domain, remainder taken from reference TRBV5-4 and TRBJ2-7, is ETGVTQSPTHLIKTRGQQVTLRCSSQSGHNTVSWYQQALGQGPQFIFQYYREEENGRGNFPPRFSGLQFPNYSSELNVNALELDDSALYLCASSLAPGVLGYEQYFGPGTRLTVT.

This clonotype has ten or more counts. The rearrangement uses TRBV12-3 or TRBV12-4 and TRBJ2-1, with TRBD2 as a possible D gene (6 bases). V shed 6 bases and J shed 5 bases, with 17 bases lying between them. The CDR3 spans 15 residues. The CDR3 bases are TGTGCCAGCAGCGGTTCTAGCGCGAACGACAATGAGCAGTTCTTC. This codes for CASSGSSANDNEQFF.

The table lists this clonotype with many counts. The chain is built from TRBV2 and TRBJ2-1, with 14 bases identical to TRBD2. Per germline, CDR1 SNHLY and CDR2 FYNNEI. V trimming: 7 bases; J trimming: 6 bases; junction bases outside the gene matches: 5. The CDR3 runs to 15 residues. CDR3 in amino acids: CASTKGLAGVNEQFF. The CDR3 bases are TGTGCCAGCACTAAGGGACTAGCGGGAGTCAATGAGCAGTTCTTC.

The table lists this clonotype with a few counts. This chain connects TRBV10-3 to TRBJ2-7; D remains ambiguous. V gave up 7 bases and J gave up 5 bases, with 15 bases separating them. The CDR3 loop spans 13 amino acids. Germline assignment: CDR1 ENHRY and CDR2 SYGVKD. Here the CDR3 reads CAIKGPTGDEQYF. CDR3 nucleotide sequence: TGTGCCATCAAGGGCCCTACGGGCGACGAGCAGTACTTC.

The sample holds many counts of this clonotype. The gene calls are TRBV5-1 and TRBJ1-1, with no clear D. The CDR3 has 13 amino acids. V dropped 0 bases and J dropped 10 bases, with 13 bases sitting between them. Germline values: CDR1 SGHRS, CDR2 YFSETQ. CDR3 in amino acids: CASSLGWTARAFF. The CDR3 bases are TGCGCCAGCAGCTTGGGTTGGACCGCGCGAGCTTTCTTT.

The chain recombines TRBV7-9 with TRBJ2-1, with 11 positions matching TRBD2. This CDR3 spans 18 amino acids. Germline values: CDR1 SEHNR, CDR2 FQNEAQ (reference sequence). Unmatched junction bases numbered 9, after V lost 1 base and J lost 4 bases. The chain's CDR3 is CASSLGRLAGKSYNEQFF. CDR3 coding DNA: TGTGCCAGCAGCTTAGGTCGACTAGCGGGAAAGTCATACAATGAGCAGTTCTTC.

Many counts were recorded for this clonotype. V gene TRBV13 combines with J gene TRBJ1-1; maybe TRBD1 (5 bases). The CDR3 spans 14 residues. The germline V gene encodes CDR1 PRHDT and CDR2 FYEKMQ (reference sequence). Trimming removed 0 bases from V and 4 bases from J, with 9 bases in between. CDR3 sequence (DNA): TGTGCCAGCAGCTTAGGCGGGGGACGCACTGAAGCTTTCTTT. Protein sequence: CASSLGGGRTEAFF.

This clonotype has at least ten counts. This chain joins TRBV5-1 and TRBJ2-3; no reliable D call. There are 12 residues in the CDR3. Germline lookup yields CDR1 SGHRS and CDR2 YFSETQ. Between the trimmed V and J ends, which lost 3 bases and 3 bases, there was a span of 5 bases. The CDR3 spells CASSSVTDTQYF. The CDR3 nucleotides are TGCGCCAGCAGCTCAGTAACAGATACGCAGTATTTT.

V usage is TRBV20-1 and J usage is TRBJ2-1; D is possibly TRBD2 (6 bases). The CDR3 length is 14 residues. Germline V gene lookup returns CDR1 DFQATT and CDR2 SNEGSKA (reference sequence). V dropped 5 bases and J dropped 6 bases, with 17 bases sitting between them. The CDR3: CSADGLPGGNEQFF. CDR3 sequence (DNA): TGCAGTGCTGACGGACTTCCCGGGGGCAATGAGCAGTTCTTC.

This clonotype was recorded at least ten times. The CDR3 DNA is TGTGCCAGCAGCCCGCGTGGCGGGATTAACACTGAAGCTTTCTTT. Its translation: CASSPRGGINTEAFF. This chain connects TRBV9 to TRBJ1-1; D gene uncertain. Per the germline V gene, CDR1 is SGDLS and CDR2 is YYNGEE. V gave up 4 bases and J gave up 2 bases, with 15 bases separating them. This CDR3 comprises 15 residues.

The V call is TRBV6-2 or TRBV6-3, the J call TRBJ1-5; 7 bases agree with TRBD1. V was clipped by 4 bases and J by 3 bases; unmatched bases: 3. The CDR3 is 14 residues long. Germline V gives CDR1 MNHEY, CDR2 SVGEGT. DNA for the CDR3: TGTGCCAGCAGTTGGGACAGCACCAATCAGCCCCAGCATTTT. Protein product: CASSWDSTNQPQHF.

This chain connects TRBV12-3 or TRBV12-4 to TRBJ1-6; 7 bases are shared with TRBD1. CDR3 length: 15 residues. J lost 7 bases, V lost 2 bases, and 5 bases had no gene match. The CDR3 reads CASSLFLGGNSPLHF. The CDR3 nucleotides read TGTGCCAGCAGTTTATTTTTAGGGGGCAATTCACCCCTCCACTTT.

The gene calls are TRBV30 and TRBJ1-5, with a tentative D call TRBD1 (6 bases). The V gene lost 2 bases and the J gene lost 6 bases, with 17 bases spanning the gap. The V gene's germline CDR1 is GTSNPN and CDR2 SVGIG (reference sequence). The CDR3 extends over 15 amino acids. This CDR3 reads CAWSLGAGAGQPQHF. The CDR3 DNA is TGTGCCTGGAGTTTGGGGGCGGGGGCTGGTCAGCCCCAGCATTTT.

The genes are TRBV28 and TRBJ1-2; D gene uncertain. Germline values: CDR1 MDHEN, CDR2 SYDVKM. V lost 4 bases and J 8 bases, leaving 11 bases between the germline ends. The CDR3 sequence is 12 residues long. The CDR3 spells CASSYRGYGYTF. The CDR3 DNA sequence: TGTGCCAGCAGTTATCGGGGTTACGGCTACACCTTC.

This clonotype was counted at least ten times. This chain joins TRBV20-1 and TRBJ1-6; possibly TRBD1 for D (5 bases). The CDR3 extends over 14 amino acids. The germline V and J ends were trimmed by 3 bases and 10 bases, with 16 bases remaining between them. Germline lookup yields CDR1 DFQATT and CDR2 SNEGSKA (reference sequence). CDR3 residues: CSARKQASDSPLHF. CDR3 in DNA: TGCAGTGCTAGGAAACAGGCGAGTGACTCACCCCTCCACTTT.

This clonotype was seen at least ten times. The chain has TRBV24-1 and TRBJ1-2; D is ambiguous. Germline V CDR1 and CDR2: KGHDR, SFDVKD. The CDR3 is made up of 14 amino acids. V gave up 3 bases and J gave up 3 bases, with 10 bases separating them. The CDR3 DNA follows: TGTGCCACCAGTGATCCGACAATTGACTATGGCTACACCTTC. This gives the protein CATSDPTIDYGYTF.

The CDR3 bases are TGTGCCAGCAGCCCGACTAGTCAGGAGACCCAGTACTTC. It specifies CASSPTSQETQYF. The chain uses TRBV7-2 and TRBJ2-5, with D possibly TRBD2 on 6 matching bases. Trimming cost V 5 bases and J 5 bases, with 12 bases left between them. The V gene's germline CDR1 is SGHTA and CDR2 FQGNSA. CDR3 length: 13 residues.

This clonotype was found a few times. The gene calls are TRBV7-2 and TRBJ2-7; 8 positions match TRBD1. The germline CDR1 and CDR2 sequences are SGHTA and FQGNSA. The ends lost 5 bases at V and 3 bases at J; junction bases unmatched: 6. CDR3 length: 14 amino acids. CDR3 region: CASSPGQAIYEQYF. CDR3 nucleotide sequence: TGTGCCAGCAGCCCGGGACAGGCTATCTACGAGCAGTACTTC.

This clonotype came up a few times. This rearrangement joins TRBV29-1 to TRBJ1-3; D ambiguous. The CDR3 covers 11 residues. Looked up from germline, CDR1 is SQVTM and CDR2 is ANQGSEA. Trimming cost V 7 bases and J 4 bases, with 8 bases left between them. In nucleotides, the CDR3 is TGCAGCGCCCTTTACGGAAACACCATATATTTT. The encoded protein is CSALYGNTIYF.

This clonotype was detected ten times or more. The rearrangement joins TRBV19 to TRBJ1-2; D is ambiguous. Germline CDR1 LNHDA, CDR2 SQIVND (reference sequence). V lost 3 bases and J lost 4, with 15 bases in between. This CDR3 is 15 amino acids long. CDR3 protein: CASSIQGSPVYGYTF. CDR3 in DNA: TGTGCCAGTAGTATCCAAGGTTCCCCCGTCTATGGCTACACCTTC.

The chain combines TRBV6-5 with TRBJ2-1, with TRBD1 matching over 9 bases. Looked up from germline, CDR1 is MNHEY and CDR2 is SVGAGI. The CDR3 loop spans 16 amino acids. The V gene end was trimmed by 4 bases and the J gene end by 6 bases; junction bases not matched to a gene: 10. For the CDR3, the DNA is TGTGCCAGCAGTTCCGCAACAGGGGGCGAAGGCAATGAGCAGTTCTTC. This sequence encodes CASSSATGGEGNEQFF.

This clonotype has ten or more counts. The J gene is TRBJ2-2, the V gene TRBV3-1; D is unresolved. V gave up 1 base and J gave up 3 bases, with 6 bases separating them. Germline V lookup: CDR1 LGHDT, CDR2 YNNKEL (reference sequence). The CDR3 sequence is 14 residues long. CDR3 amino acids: CASSQAGYTGELFF. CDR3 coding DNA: TGTGCCAGCAGCCAAGCCGGGTACACCGGGGAGCTGTTTTTT.